This TCR beta chain was retrieved from a study of shared clonotypes between healthy human individuals (TCRdb year 2020). In the study overall: Three men and two women, aged 18 to 49 years, made up the cohort. For each donor, three plates each were used for CD4 naive and CD4 memory, two plates were used for CD8 naive, and one plate was used for CD8 memory. To estimate repertoire size and how much clonotype sharing occurs between individuals, the study deeply sequenced the blood TCR repertoires of roughly 5 healthy adults. To increase sequencing depth and limit assay-specific biases, different laboratories used diverse techniques to prepare libraries and sequence TCR repertoires. Per donor, leukapheresis produced somewhere between about 0.85 and 10 billion PBMCs.

Findings and caveats that apply to the study as a whole: Pairwise subsampling led to the expectation that sequencing depth would affect the degree of clonotype sharing among donors. The genetic and exposure-history diversity represented was limited by the small number of donors. Incomplete sequencing was indicated by rarefaction of sorted-subset datasets, despite the large sequencing depth. When a few donors were compared, the shared fraction of clonotypes was roughly 4.8% for naive CD4, less than 4% for naive CD8, roughly 2.3% for memory CD4, and around 0.37% for memory CD8. Compared with non-shared clonotypes, clonotypes shared by all four sorted-subset donors had higher generation probabilities. Estimated clonotype richness was generally larger for naive than for memory subsets. Sampling was restricted to blood, and TCR repertoires in tissue are likely to differ from TCR repertoires in blood.

CDR1 SGHRS and CDR2 YFSETQ were looked up in the germline V gene. Here V drops 4 bases and J drops 4 bases, and the junction holds 9 bases not matched to any gene. The CDR3 spans 16 residues, from the cysteine through the phenylalanine. Only the CDR3 part of the read is kept: 48 bases, read in frame from the first base. Using the deep immunoSEQ assay, TCR CDR3 regions were amplified from genomic DNA by multiplex PCR. Extracted genomic DNA from each cell subset was spread evenly across all wells of several immunoSEQ 96-well plates, with each plate serving as a replicate. For sorted subsets, 150 to 200 ng genomic DNA, equal to approximately 30,000 T cell genomes, was loaded into each replicate PCR. Purified libraries were quantified with a Qubit 3.0 fluorometer, sized on a Bioanalyzer 2100, and re-quantified with the KAPA Library Quantification kit. Every immunoSEQ 96-well plate was sequenced on a dedicated single-read 150-cycle Illumina NextSeq 550 flow cell. Per the source publication's procedure: Because the immunoSEQ output included only junctional sequences and no quality scores, the filtering could not be the same as the filtering used for full-length reads. To assign V/J genes and CDR3, sequences were annotated using PyIR, a Python wrapper for IgBLAST v1.9, with IMGT germline references. Reads were filtered out if the reads had weak V/J assignments (E-value above 1e-6), no CDR3, stop codons, out-of-frame junctions, or ambiguous translated residues. A V3J clonotype was defined by an identical inferred V gene, J gene, and CDR3 amino acid sequence. Percentage overlap between repertoires was calculated by dividing the number of shared unique clonotypes by the size of the smaller repertoire. RTK rarefaction, the Chao1 estimator, and Recon v2.1 estimates of unobserved clonotypes were used to assess repertoire richness. Generation probabilities for all TCRbeta clonotypes obtained by the gDNA method from a handful of donors were computed using OLGA. This immuneACCESS table, as held by TCRdb, lists in-frame sequences with V and J called but not all clones. Of the missing ones, under half trace to an unresolved V gene in checked studies; the others have no known cause. V and J calls and clone size come straight from that table; D and trimming were deduced from the DNA. The sample contains 2 million to 3 million clones, approximately 93% of them found a single time. The ten largest clonotypes hold about 0.34% of the sample.

On this clone: The target of this receptor is not known. Per-base quality was not reported, and no clone a single base away is much larger than it.

Healthy HIV-negative adults with no recently reported acute infections or vaccinations were included as donors. Only Caucasian adults living in Nashville, Tennessee, USA were represented among the donors. CD4+ T cells were enriched through magnetic negative selection, after which naive cells were positively selected on CD45RA and the remaining negative fraction served as the memory subset. Blood was collected by leukapheresis, and PBMCs were isolated by Ficoll-Histopaque density gradient centrifugation and then cryopreserved in liquid nitrogen vapor phase. Analytical flow cytometry was used to check the purity and quantity of each magnetically sorted T cell population. From each sorted fraction, genomic DNA was isolated and quantified by UV absorbance on a Nanodrop 2000c.

The chain is assembled from TRBV5-1 and TRBJ2-2; 8 bases in the middle match TRBD1. The sample consisted of naive CD4+ T cells from PBMCs. The sample's cell subset or site label, decoded: CD45RA+ positively selected. This TCR came from a man aged 18 to 29 in good health. Some clones in this sample may be carry-over from other donors' samples. The CDR3 amino acid sequence is: CASSPGQGKSTGELFF. The nucleotides read TGCGCCAGCAGCCCCGGACAGGGAAAGAGCACCGGGGAGCTGTTTTTT. Outside the CDR3, residues come from the reference TRBV5-1 and TRBJ2-2 proteins, so the full variable domain is: KAGVTQTPRYLIKTRGQQVTLSCSPISGHRSVSWYQQTPGQGLQFLFEYFSETQRNKGNFPGRFSGRQFSNSRSEMNVSTLELGDSALYLCASSPGQGKSTGELFFGEGSRLTVL.